This T cell receptor beta chain was captured by sequencing in a study of cytomegalovirus exposure and HLA in healthy donors. Donors had nominal health at sampling but likely had unrecorded immune exposures. 13 Jbeta primers and 60 Vbeta primers were used for the PCR. Repertoires were generated with immunoSEQ multiplex PCR, while TCRdb's copy carries only in-frame clones and drops some. The sample lists 100,000 to 140,000 clones, 82% occurring once. Sequencing was carried out using PBMCs. The clonotype originates from a man younger than 40 in good health and CMV-seropositive.

The CDR3: CASSPMGQLQETQYF. As DNA, the CDR3 is TGTGCCAGCAGCCCAATGGGACAGCTTCAAGAGACCCAGTACTTC. The chain combines TRBV5-6 with TRBJ2-5, with TRBD1 matching 7 bases. The CDR3 spans 15 residues. Germline values: CDR1 SGHDT, CDR2 YYEEEE. The V gene end was trimmed by 4 bases and the J gene end by 2 bases; junction bases not matched to a gene: 8.